Below, 4 T cell receptor beta chains from the same sample are listed, as sequenced in a study of blood T cell repertoires in COVID-19. Produced via immunoSEQ multiplex PCR; TCRdb's table is partial and in-frame only. The sample holds 200,000 to 250,000 clones, 86% seen once. The sequenced sample consisted of peripheral blood. These receptors were taken from a man aged 55-75 years with acute or convalescent COVID-19.

This chain connects TRBV29-1 to TRBJ1-2; TRBD1 matches 7 bases. The CDR3 spans 12 residues. With 7 bases clipped from V and 1 base from J, the junction kept 3 bases outside the gene matches. CDR1 and CDR2 (germline): SQVTM, ANQGSEA. Written as DNA, the CDR3 is TGCAGCGGTAGGGACAGTAACTATGGCTACACCTTC. It specifies CSGRDSNYGYTF.

The J gene is TRBJ2-5, the V gene TRBV29-1, with 9 bases matching TRBD2. CDR1 SQVTM and CDR2 ANQGSEA come from the germline V gene. Losses at the gene ends were 6 bases for V and 8 bases for J; bases not matched to a gene: 13. This CDR3 region has 14 residues. CDR3 DNA: TGCAGCGTGGGGTGGCGGGAGGGCCCCTCTACCCAGTACTTC. It specifies CSVGWREGPSTQYF.

The rearrangement joins TRBV30 to TRBJ1-2; 9 bases match TRBD1. The CDR3 is 13 amino acids. Trimming removed 5 bases from V and 4 bases from J; junction bases left unmatched: 5. The germline CDR1 and CDR2 sequences are GTSNPN and SVGIG (reference sequence). CDR3 in amino acids: CAWGTGWGYGYTF. Written as DNA, the CDR3 is TGTGCCTGGGGGACAGGGTGGGGCTATGGCTACACCTTC.

The chain uses TRBV5-1 and TRBJ2-1, with D tentatively TRBD1 (6 bases). The germline V gene encodes CDR1 SGHRS and CDR2 YFSETQ. Trimming stripped 4 bases from V and 0 bases from J, with 17 bases between. The CDR3 loop spans 17 amino acids. CDR3: CASSAARQATSYNEQFF. Here the CDR3 DNA reads TGCGCCAGCAGCGCGGCAAGACAGGCCACCTCCTACAATGAGCAGTTCTTC. The full variable domain, rest sourced from reference TRBV5-1 and TRBJ2-1, is KAGVTQTPRYLIKTRGQQVTLSCSPISGHRSVSWYQQTPGQGLQFLFEYFSETQRNKGNFPGRFSGRQFSNSRSEMNVSTLELGDSALYLCASSAARQATSYNEQFFGPGTRLTVL.